This T cell receptor beta chain was recovered during a study of blood T cell repertoires in COVID-19. There are 13 residues in the CDR3. V lost 3 bases and J lost 0, with 4 bases in between. Germline lookup yields CDR1 KGHSH and CDR2 LQKENI. In regard to this clone: Other nucleotide sequences from this sample produce the same CDR3.

Profiled with immunoSEQ multiplex PCR; TCRdb holds only in-frame clones, not every one. Among 110,000 to 150,000 clones listed, 85% were seen once. The source of this sequence is a man in his fifties or sixties with acute or convalescent COVID-19. Sequencing was done on a sample of peripheral blood. The gene calls are TRBV18 and TRBJ2-3; the D is unclear. This chain's CDR3 is CASSPPSTDTQYF. The CDR3 DNA is TGTGCCAGCTCACCTCCAAGCACAGATACGCAGTATTTT.